The rows below give T cell receptor beta chains drawn from one sample of a study of T-cell memory formation after mild COVID-19. Using its own MiXCR run on the 5' RACE reads, TCRdb lists one record per CDR3 protein. The profile shows about 340,000 distinct CDR3 sequences, roughly 13% of them singletons. The specimen sequenced was PBMCs or a T cell subset sorted from them (not recorded which). All receptors derive from a man aged 18 to 30 who had mild COVID-19 (a few samples of this study predate the infection). Cell type and time point are not known. Each CDR3 is given with its conserved first and last residue. Fields, in order: V gene, clone size, D gene, J gene, CDR3 DNA, CDR3 protein. A D gene is named only where the DNA matches it firmly. Clone size appears in some rows only: once, few, many, or a class for an expanded clone.

v_call: TRBV6-5
clone_size: -
d_call: -
j_call: TRBJ1-2
cdr3_nt: TGTGCCAGCAGTCGACAGCGTTCCTATGGCTACACCTTC
cdr3_aa: CASSRQRSYGYTF

v_call: TRBV4-1
clone_size: -
d_call: -
j_call: TRBJ2-3
cdr3_nt: TGCGCCAGCAGCCAAGCCAACGGGAATACGCAGTATTTT
cdr3_aa: CASSQANGNTQYF

v_call: TRBV5-1
clone_size: few
d_call: TRBD1
j_call: TRBJ1-2
cdr3_nt: TGCGCCAGCAGCACAACAGGGGATTTAAATGGCTACACCTTC
cdr3_aa: CASSTTGDLNGYTF

v_call: TRBV4-2
clone_size: -
d_call: TRBD2
j_call: TRBJ2-1
cdr3_nt: TGTGCCAGCAGCCAAGATGTCGAAGCGGGGGCTTACAATGAGCAGTTCTTC
cdr3_aa: CASSQDVEAGAYNEQFF

v_call: TRBV18
clone_size: few
d_call: TRBD2
j_call: TRBJ2-5
cdr3_nt: TGTGCCAGCTCACCCGGACTAGATCAGGAGACCCAGTACTTC
cdr3_aa: CASSPGLDQETQYF

v_call: TRBV20-1
clone_size: many
d_call: TRBD2
j_call: TRBJ2-4
cdr3_nt: TGCAGTGCTCCCGGGTCCAGCGGGGGGCCAAAAAACATTCAGTACTTC
cdr3_aa: CSAPGSSGGPKNIQYF

v_call: TRBV29-1
clone_size: few
d_call: -
j_call: TRBJ2-1
cdr3_nt: TGCAGCGTTGACCCGGGCGTGAGCTCCTACAATGAGCAGTTCTTC
cdr3_aa: CSVDPGVSSYNEQFF

v_call: TRBV11-1
clone_size: -
d_call: -
j_call: TRBJ2-6
cdr3_nt: TGTGCCAGCAGCTCCTTCCAGTACGGCTCTGGGGCCAACGTCCTGACTTTC
cdr3_aa: CASSSFQYGSGANVLTF

v_call: TRBV7-9
clone_size: many
d_call: -
j_call: TRBJ2-5
cdr3_nt: TGTGCCAGCAGCAAACAAGAGACCCAGTACTTC
cdr3_aa: CASSKQETQYF

v_call: TRBV4-3
clone_size: -
d_call: TRBD1
j_call: TRBJ1-4
cdr3_nt: TGCGCCAGCAGCCAAGCTCAGGGGGCGGCTAATGAAAAACTGTTTTTT
cdr3_aa: CASSQAQGAANEKLFF

v_call: TRBV12-3/TRBV12-4
clone_size: -
d_call: -
j_call: TRBJ1-5
cdr3_nt: TGTGCCAGCAGTTTAGGCAGTCCGCATAGCAATCAGCCCCAGCATTTT
cdr3_aa: CASSLGSPHSNQPQHF

v_call: TRBV7-9
clone_size: -
d_call: -
j_call: TRBJ1-3
cdr3_nt: TGTGCCAGCAGCCCCCGATTTGGAAACACCATATATTTT
cdr3_aa: CASSPRFGNTIYF

v_call: TRBV28
clone_size: -
d_call: -
j_call: TRBJ2-3
cdr3_nt: TGTGCCAGCAGTACCCGGCGCGCGGCACAGGCCAGTATCACAGATACGCAGTATTTT
cdr3_aa: CASSTRRAAQASITDTQYF

v_call: TRBV11-2
clone_size: few
d_call: TRBD1
j_call: TRBJ2-7
cdr3_nt: TGTGCCAGCAGCTCGGTACAGGGGTCCTACGAGCAGTACTTC
cdr3_aa: CASSSVQGSYEQYF

v_call: TRBV21-1
clone_size: few
d_call: -
j_call: TRBJ1-6
cdr3_nt: TGTGCCAGCAGCAAAGACGGGGCGGGTAATTCACCCCTCCACTTT
cdr3_aa: CASSKDGAGNSPLHF

v_call: TRBV12-3/TRBV12-4
clone_size: few
d_call: TRBD1
j_call: TRBJ1-6
cdr3_nt: TGTGCCAGCAGTCACGACAGGGGAGGATCACCCCTCCACTTT
cdr3_aa: CASSHDRGGSPLHF

v_call: TRBV29-1
clone_size: -
d_call: -
j_call: TRBJ2-1
cdr3_nt: TGCAGCGTTGAACGCGACGGACAGAGCTCCTACAATGAGCAGTTCTTC
cdr3_aa: CSVERDGQSSYNEQFF

v_call: TRBV27
clone_size: few
d_call: TRBD1
j_call: TRBJ1-2
cdr3_nt: TGTGCCAGCAGTTCGACAGGGAATGGCTACACCTTC
cdr3_aa: CASSSTGNGYTF

v_call: TRBV7-9
clone_size: -
d_call: -
j_call: TRBJ1-1
cdr3_nt: TGTGCCAGCAGTTCGCAGGGGCCGGACACGGAAGCTTTCTTT
cdr3_aa: CASSSQGPDTEAFF

v_call: TRBV4-1
clone_size: few
d_call: TRBD1
j_call: TRBJ1-6
cdr3_nt: TGCGCCAGCAGCCACCGTCCCGGGACAGGGTTTGATAATTCACCCCTCCACTTT
cdr3_aa: CASSHRPGTGFDNSPLHF

v_call: TRBV5-1
clone_size: -
d_call: -
j_call: TRBJ2-1
cdr3_nt: TGCGCCAGCAGCTTATACAGGGTCAAGCAGTTCTTC
cdr3_aa: CASSLYRVKQFF

v_call: TRBV20-1
clone_size: -
d_call: -
j_call: TRBJ2-1
cdr3_nt: TGCAGTGCTAGATTTTTCGGGCGGGGGCGTTACAATGAGCAGTTCTTC
cdr3_aa: CSARFFGRGRYNEQFF

v_call: TRBV11-2
clone_size: -
d_call: -
j_call: TRBJ2-3
cdr3_nt: TGTGCCAGCAGCCCAGGGGTCCAGACAGATACGCAGTATTTT
cdr3_aa: CASSPGVQTDTQYF

v_call: TRBV7-9
clone_size: -
d_call: -
j_call: TRBJ2-1
cdr3_nt: TGTGCCAGCAGCCCGCAGTTTGGCAGAAAATACAATGAGCAGTTCTTC
cdr3_aa: CASSPQFGRKYNEQFF

v_call: TRBV5-1
clone_size: -
d_call: TRBD1
j_call: TRBJ1-6
cdr3_nt: TGCGCCAGCAGCGGCAGGGGGGACTCACCCCTCCACTTT
cdr3_aa: CASSGRGDSPLHF

v_call: TRBV10-3
clone_size: many
d_call: TRBD2
j_call: TRBJ2-1
cdr3_nt: TGTGCCATCAGTGAGTCATCAGCGGGGAGGAATGAGCAGTTCTTC
cdr3_aa: CAISESSAGRNEQFF

v_call: TRBV6-5
clone_size: -
d_call: TRBD1
j_call: TRBJ1-6
cdr3_nt: TGTGCCAGCAGTTACTCCATCGGGACAGGGTTGGCACCCCTCCACTTT
cdr3_aa: CASSYSIGTGLAPLHF

v_call: TRBV18
clone_size: few
d_call: TRBD2
j_call: TRBJ2-7
cdr3_nt: TGTGCCAGCTCACCACCGGGGAGGGTCGAGCAGTACTTC
cdr3_aa: CASSPPGRVEQYF

v_call: TRBV7-2
clone_size: many
d_call: TRBD2
j_call: TRBJ2-1
cdr3_nt: TGTGCCAGCAGCCCCTTTGCGGGGGGCCTCAATGAGCAGTTCTTC
cdr3_aa: CASSPFAGGLNEQFF

v_call: TRBV4-1
clone_size: -
d_call: TRBD1
j_call: TRBJ1-6
cdr3_nt: TGCGCCAGCAGCCTTCGGGACAGTGCAAAGTCACCCCTCCACTTT
cdr3_aa: CASSLRDSAKSPLHF

v_call: TRBV5-1
clone_size: few
d_call: TRBD2
j_call: TRBJ2-1
cdr3_nt: TGCGCCAGCAGCTTGGTGCTAGCGGTAACCTACAATGAGCAGTTCTTC
cdr3_aa: CASSLVLAVTYNEQFF

v_call: TRBV7-8
clone_size: -
d_call: -
j_call: TRBJ1-2
cdr3_nt: TGTGCCAGCAGCTTAGACCACGGTGGTTCTTATGGCTACACCTTC
cdr3_aa: CASSLDHGGSYGYTF

v_call: TRBV29-1
clone_size: -
d_call: TRBD1
j_call: TRBJ2-1
cdr3_nt: TGCAGCGTTGTCCGGGACAGGGACAATGAGCAGTTCTTC
cdr3_aa: CSVVRDRDNEQFF

v_call: TRBV7-8
clone_size: few
d_call: TRBD1
j_call: TRBJ1-4
cdr3_nt: TGTGCCAGCAGCACCCGGACAGGCCTAGGCGGGGGCGAAAAACTGTTTTTT
cdr3_aa: CASSTRTGLGGGEKLFF

v_call: TRBV20-1
clone_size: few
d_call: -
j_call: TRBJ2-4
cdr3_nt: TGCAGTGCTAGCGAGGGGGCCAAAAACATTCAGTACTTC
cdr3_aa: CSASEGAKNIQYF

v_call: TRBV5-4
clone_size: -
d_call: -
j_call: TRBJ2-3
cdr3_nt: TGTGCCAGCAGCCCCTCGGGACCGTTTCGCACAGATACGCAGTATTTT
cdr3_aa: CASSPSGPFRTDTQYF

v_call: TRBV6-2/TRBV6-3
clone_size: few
d_call: TRBD1
j_call: TRBJ2-1
cdr3_nt: TGTGCCAGCAGTTACGGGACAGGTAACAATGAGCAGTTCTTC
cdr3_aa: CASSYGTGNNEQFF

v_call: TRBV7-8
clone_size: few
d_call: -
j_call: TRBJ1-6
cdr3_nt: TGTGCCAGCAGCCCACCACATGATTCACCCCTCCACTTT
cdr3_aa: CASSPPHDSPLHF

v_call: TRBV5-1
clone_size: -
d_call: -
j_call: TRBJ2-1
cdr3_nt: TGCGCCAGCAGCCTCCGCGGGGATGGCGACAATGAGCAGTTCTTC
cdr3_aa: CASSLRGDGDNEQFF

v_call: TRBV6-2/TRBV6-3
clone_size: few
d_call: -
j_call: TRBJ1-5
cdr3_nt: TGTGCCAGCAATACACCCCGGAGCAATCAGCCCCAGCATTTT
cdr3_aa: CASNTPRSNQPQHF

v_call: TRBV11-1
clone_size: many
d_call: -
j_call: TRBJ2-7
cdr3_nt: TGTGCCAGCAGCTTAGTTGCATCCACCTACGAGCAGTACTTC
cdr3_aa: CASSLVASTYEQYF

v_call: TRBV20-1
clone_size: -
d_call: -
j_call: TRBJ2-1
cdr3_nt: TGCAGTGCTAGGCCCCCTTCGTTCTTC
cdr3_aa: CSARPPSFF

v_call: TRBV12-3/TRBV12-4
clone_size: few
d_call: TRBD1
j_call: TRBJ2-5
cdr3_nt: TGTGCCAGCAGAGACAGGGGGGTCGAGACCCAGTACTTC
cdr3_aa: CASRDRGVETQYF

v_call: TRBV20-1
clone_size: few
d_call: TRBD2
j_call: TRBJ2-5
cdr3_nt: TGCAGTGTGTCCGGGACTAGCGGGGGGACCCATTGGGGAGAGACCCAGTACTTC
cdr3_aa: CSVSGTSGGTHWGETQYF

v_call: TRBV29-1
clone_size: many
d_call: -
j_call: TRBJ1-2
cdr3_nt: TGCAGCGCCCTCTTGGGTGGTGGCTACACCTTC
cdr3_aa: CSALLGGGYTF

v_call: TRBV27
clone_size: -
d_call: -
j_call: TRBJ2-7
cdr3_nt: TGTGCCAGCAGTTTGATGGGATCGGGGGACGAGCAGTACTTC
cdr3_aa: CASSLMGSGDEQYF

v_call: TRBV5-1
clone_size: many
d_call: TRBD1
j_call: TRBJ1-2
cdr3_nt: TGCGCCAGCTACCCGGGACAGCAAACTTATGGCTACACCTTC
cdr3_aa: CASYPGQQTYGYTF

v_call: TRBV4-1
clone_size: many
d_call: -
j_call: TRBJ2-1
cdr3_nt: TGCGCCAGCAGCCTACGAGTCGTCAATGAGCAGTTCTTC
cdr3_aa: CASSLRVVNEQFF

v_call: TRBV10-1
clone_size: many
d_call: -
j_call: TRBJ2-4
cdr3_nt: TGCGCCAGCATCCCCCCAGGGGTGATGAGTGCCAAAAACATTCAGTACTTC
cdr3_aa: CASIPPGVMSAKNIQYF

v_call: TRBV7-2
clone_size: -
d_call: TRBD1
j_call: TRBJ1-2
cdr3_nt: TGTGCCAGCACCAGGGGGGGCGGACAGTTTGGCTACACCTTC
cdr3_aa: CASTRGGGQFGYTF

v_call: TRBV6-5
clone_size: -
d_call: TRBD2
j_call: TRBJ2-5
cdr3_nt: TGTGCCAGCAGTTACTCGCGGGGGACTCAAGAGACCCAGTACTTC
cdr3_aa: CASSYSRGTQETQYF

v_call: TRBV24-1
clone_size: -
d_call: TRBD1
j_call: TRBJ1-5
cdr3_nt: TGTGCCACGGCAGGGGGCGCGAGCAATCAGCCCCAGCATTTT
cdr3_aa: CATAGGASNQPQHF

v_call: TRBV6-1
clone_size: few
d_call: -
j_call: TRBJ1-5
cdr3_nt: TGTGCCAGCAGAGAGGGAGTGAATCAGCCCCAGCATTTT
cdr3_aa: CASREGVNQPQHF

v_call: TRBV4-1
clone_size: few
d_call: -
j_call: TRBJ2-1
cdr3_nt: TGCGCCAGCAGCCACAAGTTCGGGGGGCCGAATGAGCAGTTCTTC
cdr3_aa: CASSHKFGGPNEQFF

v_call: TRBV15
clone_size: -
d_call: -
j_call: TRBJ2-1
cdr3_nt: TGTGCCACCAGCAGAGAACCCGACAATGAGCAGTTCTTC
cdr3_aa: CATSREPDNEQFF

v_call: TRBV5-1
clone_size: few
d_call: -
j_call: TRBJ2-3
cdr3_nt: TGCGCCAGCAGCAAACCCGGGCCTCCCACAGATACGCAGTATTTT
cdr3_aa: CASSKPGPPTDTQYF

v_call: TRBV5-1
clone_size: many
d_call: TRBD1
j_call: TRBJ2-3
cdr3_nt: TGCGCCAGCAGCTTGGGACAGGGGGGAGATACGCAGTATTTT
cdr3_aa: CASSLGQGGDTQYF